This T cell receptor (beta chain) was obtained from a study of memory CD4+ T cells and cytomegalovirus serostatus. Study summary: This sample comes from healthy Belgian adults, 9 CMV seropositive, under 25 seronegative. Study results and caveats: Of 150 to 200 reported CMV TCRbeta sequences, roughly 67 were found in memory CD4+ repertoires.

V lost 7 bases to trimming and J lost 2 bases, with 14 bases between them. CDR3 size: 14 residues. Germline V CDR1 and CDR2: MNHEY, SVGAGI. In the authors' methods: Out-of-frame sequences were removed, leaving 2 million to 2.5 million distinct TCRbeta sequences. Using immunoSEQ multiplex PCR, the repertoire was profiled, and TCRdb retains in-frame clones only, with some absent. V, J and clone size are taken as reported in that table, and D and trimming were inferred from the DNA itself. The repertoire holds approximately 40,000 clones, with approximately 80% as singletons. Single viable CD3+CD4+CD8-CD45RO+ cells were sorted as the memory CD4+ T cells. Positive selection with CD4 microbeads enriched total CD4+ T cells. Turning to this clone: The antigen remains unidentified.

The clonotype originates from an adult in good health and CMV-seronegative. Sequencing input: memory CD4+ T cells from blood. The chain couples TRBV6-5 to TRBJ1-2; no clear D. The CDR3 sequence is CASTLVPGNYGYTF. The CDR3 bases are TGTGCCAGCACCCTGGTCCCCGGCAACTATGGCTACACCTTC.